The 2 T cell receptor beta chains given below trace back to one sample, sequenced in a study of T cells after yellow fever vaccination. TCRdb processed the 5' RACE reads anew with MiXCR; each CDR3 protein has one entry. Among a few hundred thousand distinct CDR3 sequences listed, approximately 9% were seen once. Sequencing was performed on PBMCs, taken on the day of the first yellow fever vaccination. These receptors were obtained from a man aged 18 to 29 who received the YFV17D yellow fever vaccine.

This clonotype was seen a few times. V is TRBV10-3 and J is TRBJ1-6; a possible D gene is TRBD1 (5 bases). The length of the CDR3 is 15 residues. Trimming removed 2 bases at V and 7 bases at J, with 12 bases between. Germline loops: CDR1 ENHRY, CDR2 SYGVKD. The CDR3: CAISEGPGPNSPLHF. In DNA, the CDR3 is TGTGCCATCAGTGAGGGCCCAGGGCCAAATTCACCCCTCCACTTT.

This clonotype occurred many times. The chain links TRBV4-1 to TRBJ1-6; D might be TRBD1 (5 bases). V was cut by 1 base and J by 5 bases, with 15 bases left in between. This CDR3 is built from 17 residues. The V gene's germline CDR1 is MGHRA and CDR2 YSYEKL. CDR3 region: CASSQAGSGTNNSPLHF. The CDR3 nucleotides read TGCGCCAGCAGCCAAGCTGGATCGGGGACCAATAATTCACCCCTCCACTTT.